Here is one T cell receptor (beta chain) with its context. Its binding antigen is unknown. One junction end does not reproduce the germline sequence, and a read error may be involved. CDR1 SQVTM and CDR2 ANQGSEA are derived from the germline V gene. Measured from the cysteine to the phenylalanine, the CDR3 is 13 residues long. Only the CDR3 part of the read is kept: 39 bases, read in frame from the first base. For repertoire sequencing, TCR beta CDR3 regions were amplified from RNA transcripts. The first round of RT-PCR was done with HTBI primers and the Qiagen OneStep RT-PCR kit, and was followed by a second round of multiplex PCR, then size selection and purification. The libraries underwent paired-end sequencing with 100 bp reads on an Illumina HiSeq2000. On the authors' methods: SOAPnuke was used for read processing, and reads with adapters, uncalled bases, a mean Phred below 15, or no exact constant-primer or identifier match were discarded. COPE v1.2.5 was used to merge the high-quality paired reads. Unique nucleotide sequences were defined as clonotypes and aligned to IMGT TRB V, D and J references using MiTCR v1.1. The analysis was limited to V-J combinations with a frequency above 0.0001, which together covered 99% to 99.2% of the repertoires. For each V-J combination, a TCR clonal expansion and chaos score was defined as F50 clonal expansion divided by the chaos observed in the TCRdist matrix. Welch's t-statistics and random forest were used to narrow the features down to roughly twelve V-J combinations, which were then fed into a naive Bayes classifier. The Morisita-Horn index was used to measure how similar the thyroid and blood repertoires were. Using fastp at Q25 and MiXCR, TCRdb reprocessed the public reads and kept productive beta chains. Rows merge per CDR3 protein into single entries with the most common DNA and genes. What appears here as the V and J calls and clone size reflects TCRdb's work, not the paper's. The sample table records 600,000 to 650,000 distinct CDR3 sequences; 22% of these occur just once. The ten largest clonotypes hold around 6.9% of the sample.

The sample originates from a study of Graves' ophthalmopathy and Graves' hyperthyroidism (dated by TCRdb to between 2017 and 2018). Study-level background: Peripheral blood was collected before any treatment was given, at the time of initial diagnosis. The study used TCR beta repertoire signatures to distinguish Graves' ophthalmopathy from Graves' hyperthyroidism and to predict progression to ophthalmopathy. In total, 120 to 150 blood samples were TCR-sequenced: some 43 ophthalmopathy, over 70 hyperthyroidism and approximately 17 hyperthyroidism-to-ophthalmopathy patients. A discovery set of about 99 patients (around 45 ophthalmopathy, 60 or so stable hyperthyroidism) was enrolled to explore V-J signatures distinguishing ophthalmopathy from hyperthyroidism. For independent validation, a separate cohort was made up of some 18 hyperthyroidism patients plus 17 patients who later progressed from hyperthyroidism to ophthalmopathy. In roughly six hyperthyroidism patients, the T-cell repertoire of thyroid tissue was compared with the T-cell repertoire of blood. Following sampling, methimazole starting at 30 mg daily was administered to hyperthyroidism patients, and high-dose intravenous methylprednisolone was administered to ophthalmopathy patients. The 75 to 100 discovery patients were divided at random into training and test sets in a 7:3 ratio.

The full study reports these points: Most of the expanded thyroid clonotypes with a frequency above 0.001 were also detected in blood, and it was suggested that the thyroid immune response may be reflected by blood repertoires. The 13-signature model separated ophthalmopathy from stable hyperthyroidism with approximately 90% sensitivity and about 81% specificity in cross-validation, and 80%/75% in the test set. Sample size was not predetermined statistically, and investigators were not blinded to group allocation. In validation, the model predicted ophthalmopathy progression with roughly 68% sensitivity and 72.22% specificity; some 13 predicted patients were CT-confirmed with GO in a median of approximately six months.

A patient counted as having stable hyperthyroidism if there was no progression to ophthalmopathy within 18 months of follow-up. Patients with hyperthyroidism were aged 18 to 65 years, had been newly diagnosed, and had a disease duration of less than 2 months. Patients with other autoimmune diseases, uncontrolled infections, pregnancy or lactation were excluded. Diagnosis relied on clinical symptoms, serum thyroxine, TRAb, thyroid ultrasound and orbital computed tomography. Using Ficoll-Paque density gradient centrifugation, PBMCs were isolated from roughly 9.2 ml of fresh peripheral blood. Total RNA was extracted with Trizol reagent and quality-checked on an Agilent 2100 Bioanalyzer.

Sequencing input: peripheral blood. This clonotype was sampled from a woman between 18 and 30 years old with stable Graves' hyperthyroidism. Some clones in this sample may be carry-over from other donors' samples. Donor details come from another sample of the same person, matched by shared clones. Recombination linked TRBV29-1 to TRBJ1-1; TRBD1 is perhaps the D gene, given 6 matching bases. The CDR3 protein sequence reads: CSSRGGRDTEAFF. The nucleotide sequence reads TGTAGCTCCCGGGGGGGGCGAGACACTGAAGCTTTCTTT.